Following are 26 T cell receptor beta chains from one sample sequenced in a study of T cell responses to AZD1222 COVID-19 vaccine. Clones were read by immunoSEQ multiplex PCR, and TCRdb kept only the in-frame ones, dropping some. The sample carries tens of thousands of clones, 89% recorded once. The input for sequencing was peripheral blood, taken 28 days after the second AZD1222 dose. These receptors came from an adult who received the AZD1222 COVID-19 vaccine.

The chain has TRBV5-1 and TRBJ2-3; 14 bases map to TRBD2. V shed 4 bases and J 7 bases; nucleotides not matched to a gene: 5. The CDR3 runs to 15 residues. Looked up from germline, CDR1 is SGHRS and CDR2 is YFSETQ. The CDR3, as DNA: TGCGCCAGCAGCCTGGGACTAGCGGGGGATTATACGCAGTATTTT. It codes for CASSLGLAGDYTQYF.

CDR3 bases: TGTGCCAGCAGATCCCCGGGACAGAACACTGAAGCTTTCTTT. This translates into CASRSPGQNTEAFF. The chain links TRBV6-5 to TRBJ1-1, with D possibly TRBD1 on 6 matching bases. Trimming removed 6 bases from V and 1 base from J, with 12 bases in between. The germline gives CDR1 MNHEY, CDR2 SVGAGI. The CDR3 is made up of 14 amino acids.

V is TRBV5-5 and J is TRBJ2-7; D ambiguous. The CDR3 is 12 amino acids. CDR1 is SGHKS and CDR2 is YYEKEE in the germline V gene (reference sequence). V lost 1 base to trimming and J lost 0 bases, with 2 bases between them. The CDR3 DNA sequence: TGTGCCAGCAGCTTGCCCTCCTACGAGCAGTACGTC. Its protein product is CASSLPSYEQYV.

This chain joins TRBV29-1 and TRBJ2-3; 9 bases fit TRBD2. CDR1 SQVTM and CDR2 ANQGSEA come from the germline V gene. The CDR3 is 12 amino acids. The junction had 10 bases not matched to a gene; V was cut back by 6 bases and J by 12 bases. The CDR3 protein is CSVGDGLARQYF. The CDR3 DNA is TGCAGCGTGGGAGACGGACTAGCGCGACAGTATTTT.

CDR3 sequence reads: CASSIDLFAGTGNTGELFF. The CDR3 DNA is TGTGCCAGTAGTATAGATCTATTCGCCGGGACGGGGAACACCGGGGAGCTGTTTTTT. This rearrangement joins TRBV19 to TRBJ2-2; D is possibly TRBD1 or TRBD2 (5 bases each). The CDR3 has 19 amino acids. Germline V gene lookup returns CDR1 LNHDA and CDR2 SQIVND (reference sequence). V was clipped by 0 bases and J by 1 base, with 18 bases between them.

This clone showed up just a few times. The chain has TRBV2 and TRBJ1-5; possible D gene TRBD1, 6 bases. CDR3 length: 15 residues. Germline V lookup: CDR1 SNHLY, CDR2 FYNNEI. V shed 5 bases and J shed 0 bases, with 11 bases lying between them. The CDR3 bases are TGTGCCAGCAGTAAGGGGGAGTTTAGCAATCAGCCCCAGCATTTT. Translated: CASSKGEFSNQPQHF.

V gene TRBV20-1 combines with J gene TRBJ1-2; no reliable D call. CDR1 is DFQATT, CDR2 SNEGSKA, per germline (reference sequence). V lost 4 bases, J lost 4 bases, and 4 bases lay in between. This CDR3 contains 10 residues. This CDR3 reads CSANPYGYTF. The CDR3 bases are TGCAGTGCTAACCCCTATGGCTACACCTTC.

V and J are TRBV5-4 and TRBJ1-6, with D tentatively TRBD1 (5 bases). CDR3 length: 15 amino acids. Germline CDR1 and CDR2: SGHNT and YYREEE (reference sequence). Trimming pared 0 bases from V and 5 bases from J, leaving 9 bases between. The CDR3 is CASSLVGTHNSPLHF. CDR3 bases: TGTGCCAGCAGCTTGGTTGGGACGCATAATTCACCCCTCCACTTT.

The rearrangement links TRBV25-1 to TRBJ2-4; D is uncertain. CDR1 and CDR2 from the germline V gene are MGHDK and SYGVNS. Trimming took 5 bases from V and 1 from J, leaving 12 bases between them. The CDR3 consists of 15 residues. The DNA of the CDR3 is TGTGCCAGCAGTCCTAAGTCGGCGGCCAAAAACATTCAGTACTTC. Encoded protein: CASSPKSAAKNIQYF. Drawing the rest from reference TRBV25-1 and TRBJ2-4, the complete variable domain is EADIYQTPRYLVIGTGKKITLECSQTMGHDKMYWYQQDPGMELHLIHYSYGVNSTEKGDLSSESTVSRIRTEHFPLTLESARPSHTSQYLCASSPKSAAKNIQYFGAGTRLSVL.

The CDR3 region has the DNA TGTGCCAGCAGCGAGAGGAGGAGAGGGCCAGGGAGCTCCTACAATGAGCAGTTCTTC. Translating gives CASSERRRGPGSSYNEQFF. J is TRBJ2-1 and V is TRBV9; D may match TRBD1 or TRBD2 (5 bases each). The CDR3 runs 19 residues. In germline, CDR1 is SGDLS, CDR2 YYNGEE. Trimming took 3 bases from V and 0 from J, leaving 22 bases between them.

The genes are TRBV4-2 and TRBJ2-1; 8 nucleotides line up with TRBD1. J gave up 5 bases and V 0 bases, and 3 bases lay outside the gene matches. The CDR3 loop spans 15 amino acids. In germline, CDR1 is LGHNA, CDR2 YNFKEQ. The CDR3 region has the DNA TGTGCCAGCAGCCAAGATTCAGGGGGCCACAATGAGCAGTTCTTC. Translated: CASSQDSGGHNEQFF.

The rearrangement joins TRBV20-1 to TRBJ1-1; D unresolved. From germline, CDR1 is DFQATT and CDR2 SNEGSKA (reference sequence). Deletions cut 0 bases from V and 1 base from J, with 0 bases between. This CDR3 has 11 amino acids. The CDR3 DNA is TGCAGTGCTAGAGAGAACACTGAAGCTTTCTTT. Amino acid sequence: CSARENTEAFF.

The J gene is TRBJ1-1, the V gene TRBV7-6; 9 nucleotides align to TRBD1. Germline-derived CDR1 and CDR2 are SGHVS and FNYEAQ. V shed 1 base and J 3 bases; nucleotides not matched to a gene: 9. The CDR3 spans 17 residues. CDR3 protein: CASSLDRDRAEDTEAFF. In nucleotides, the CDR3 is TGTGCCAGCAGCTTAGACCGGGACAGGGCTGAGGACACTGAAGCTTTCTTT.

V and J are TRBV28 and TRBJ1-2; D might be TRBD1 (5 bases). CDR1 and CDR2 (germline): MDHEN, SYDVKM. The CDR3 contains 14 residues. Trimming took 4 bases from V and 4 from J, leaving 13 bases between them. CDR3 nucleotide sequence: TGTGCCAGCAGTTCGGCCCCCGGGGCCTATGGCTACACCTTC. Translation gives CASSSAPGAYGYTF.

In nucleotides, the CDR3 is TGTGCCAGCAGTTACTCGGGACTAGCGGGAACCTACGAGCAGTACTTC. This codes for CASSYSGLAGTYEQYF. This chain connects TRBV6-5 to TRBJ2-7; 13 bases are a match to TRBD2. Germline CDR1 and CDR2: MNHEY and SVGAGI. The CDR3 is 16 amino acids. The V segment lost 0 bases and the J segment 2 bases; nucleotides outside the gene matches: 1.

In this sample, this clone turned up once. Written as DNA, the CDR3 is TGCGCCAGCAGCCTCTGGGGACAGGGTGTTACCGGGGAGCTGTTTTTT. It translates to CASSLWGQGVTGELFF. This chain joins TRBV4-1 and TRBJ2-2; 9 nucleotides match TRBD1. Unmatched junction bases numbered 8, after V lost 4 bases and J lost 5 bases. Germline-derived CDR1 and CDR2 are MGHRA and YSYEKL. The CDR3 extends over 16 amino acids.

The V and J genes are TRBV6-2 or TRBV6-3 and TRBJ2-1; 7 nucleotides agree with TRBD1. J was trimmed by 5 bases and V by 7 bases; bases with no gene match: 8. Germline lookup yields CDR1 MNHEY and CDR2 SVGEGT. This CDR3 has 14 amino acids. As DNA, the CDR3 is TGTGCCAGCACCCCACCGGGACAGCACAATGAGCAGTTCTTC. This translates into CASTPPGQHNEQFF.

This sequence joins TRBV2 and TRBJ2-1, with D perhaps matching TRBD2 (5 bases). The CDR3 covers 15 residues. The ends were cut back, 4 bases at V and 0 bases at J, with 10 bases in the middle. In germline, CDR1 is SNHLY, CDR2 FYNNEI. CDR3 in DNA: TGTGCCAGCAGTGTGGACTCAAGCTCCTACAATGAGCAGTTCTTC. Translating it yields CASSVDSSSYNEQFF.

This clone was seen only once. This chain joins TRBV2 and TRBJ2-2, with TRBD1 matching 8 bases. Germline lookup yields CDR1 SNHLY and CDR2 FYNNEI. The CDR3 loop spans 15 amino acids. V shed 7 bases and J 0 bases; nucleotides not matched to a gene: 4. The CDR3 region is CASKLDRANTGELFF. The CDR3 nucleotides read TGTGCCAGCAAATTGGACAGGGCGAACACCGGGGAGCTGTTTTTT.

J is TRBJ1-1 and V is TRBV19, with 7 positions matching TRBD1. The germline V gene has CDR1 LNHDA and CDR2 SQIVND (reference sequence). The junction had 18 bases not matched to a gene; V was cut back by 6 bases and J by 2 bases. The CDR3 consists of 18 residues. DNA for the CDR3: TGTGCCAGTAGCCTAACTACTCACCTCTGGGACAGCAACACTGAAGCTTTCTTT. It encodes CASSLTTHLWDSNTEAFF.

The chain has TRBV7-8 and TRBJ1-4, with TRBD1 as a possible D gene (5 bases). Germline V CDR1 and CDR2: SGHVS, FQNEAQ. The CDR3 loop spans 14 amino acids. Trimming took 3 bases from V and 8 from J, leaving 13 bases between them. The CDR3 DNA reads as TGTGCCAGCAGCTTCGGGCAGGGCAGCGAAAAACTGTTTTTT. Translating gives CASSFGQGSEKLFF.

The CDR3 reads CASSGQISNQPQHF. The DNA of the CDR3 is TGTGCCAGCAGCGGACAGATTAGCAATCAGCCCCAGCATTTT. V is TRBV2 and J is TRBJ1-5; D is perhaps TRBD1 (6 bases). This CDR3 contains 14 residues. V shed 6 bases and J shed 0 bases, with 9 bases lying between them. Per the germline V gene, CDR1 is SNHLY and CDR2 is FYNNEI.

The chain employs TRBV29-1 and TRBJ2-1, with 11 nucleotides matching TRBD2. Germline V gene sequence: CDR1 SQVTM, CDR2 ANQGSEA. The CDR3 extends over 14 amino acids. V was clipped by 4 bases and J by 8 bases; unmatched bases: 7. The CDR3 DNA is TGCAGCGTTGGGTATAGCGGGGGGGCTCATGAGCAGTTCTTC. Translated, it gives CSVGYSGGAHEQFF.

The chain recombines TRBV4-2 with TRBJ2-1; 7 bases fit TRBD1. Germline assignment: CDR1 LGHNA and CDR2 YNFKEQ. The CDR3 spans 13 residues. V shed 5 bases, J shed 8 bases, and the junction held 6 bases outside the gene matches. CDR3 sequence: CASSSDRAYEQFF. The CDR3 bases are TGTGCCAGCAGCTCCGACAGGGCCTATGAGCAGTTCTTC.

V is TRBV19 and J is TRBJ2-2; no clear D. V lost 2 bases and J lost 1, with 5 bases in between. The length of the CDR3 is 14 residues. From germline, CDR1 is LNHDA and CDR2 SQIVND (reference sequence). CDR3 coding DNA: TGTGCCAGTAGTATAATGGTGAACACCGGGGAGCTGTTTTTT. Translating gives CASSIMVNTGELFF.

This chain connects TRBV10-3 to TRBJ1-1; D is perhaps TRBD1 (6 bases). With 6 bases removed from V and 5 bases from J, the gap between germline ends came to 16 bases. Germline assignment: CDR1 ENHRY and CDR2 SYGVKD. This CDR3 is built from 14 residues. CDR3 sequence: CAISQGTLSTEAFF. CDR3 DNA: TGTGCCATCAGCCAAGGGACACTTAGTACTGAAGCTTTCTTT.